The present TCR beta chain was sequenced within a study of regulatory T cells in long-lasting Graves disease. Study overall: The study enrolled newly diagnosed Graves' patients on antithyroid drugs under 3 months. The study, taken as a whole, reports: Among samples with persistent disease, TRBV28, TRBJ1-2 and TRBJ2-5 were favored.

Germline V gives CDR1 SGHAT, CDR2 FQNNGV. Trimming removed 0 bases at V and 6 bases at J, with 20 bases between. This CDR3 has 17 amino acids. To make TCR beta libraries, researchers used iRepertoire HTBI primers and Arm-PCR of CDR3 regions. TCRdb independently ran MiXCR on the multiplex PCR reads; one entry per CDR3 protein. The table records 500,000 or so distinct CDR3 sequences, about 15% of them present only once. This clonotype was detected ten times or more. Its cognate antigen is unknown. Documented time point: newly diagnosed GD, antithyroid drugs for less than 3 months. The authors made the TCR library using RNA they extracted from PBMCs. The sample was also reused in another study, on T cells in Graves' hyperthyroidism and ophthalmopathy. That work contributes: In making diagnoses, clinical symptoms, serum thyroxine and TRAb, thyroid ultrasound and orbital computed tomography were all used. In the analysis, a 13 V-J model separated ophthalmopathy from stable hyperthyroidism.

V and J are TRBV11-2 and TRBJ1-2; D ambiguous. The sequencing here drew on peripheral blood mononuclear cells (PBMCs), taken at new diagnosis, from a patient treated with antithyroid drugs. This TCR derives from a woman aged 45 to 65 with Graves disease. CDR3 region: CASSLDALGPLMDGYTF. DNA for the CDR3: TGTGCCAGCAGCTTAGATGCTCTCGGACCCTTGATGGATGGCTACACCTTC.